Following are 22 T cell receptor beta chains from one sample sequenced in a study of cytomegalovirus exposure and HLA in healthy donors. A multiplex PCR was run with 60 Vbeta primers and 13 Jbeta primers. Sequenced by immunoSEQ multiplex PCR; TCRdb stores in-frame clones only, minus some. This sample yields 100,000 to 150,000 clones, of which around 80% are seen a single time; more than 7% belongs to the top ten. Sequencing input: PBMCs. The receptor source for this set is a woman aged 45-59 years in good health and CMV-seropositive.

This clone was seen a handful of times. V is TRBV10-3 and J is TRBJ1-1; D is perhaps TRBD1 (6 bases). The length of the CDR3 is 14 residues. Trimming took off 6 bases at V and 5 bases at J, with 16 bases between the two ends. Germline CDR1 ENHRY, CDR2 SYGVKD. CDR3 DNA: TGTGCCATCAGGGGTGCGGGGGCCGGAACTGAAGCTTTCTTT. It is translated as CAIRGAGAGTEAFF.

This chain uses TRBV9 with TRBJ2-5; D is undetermined. Germline V lookup: CDR1 SGDLS, CDR2 YYNGEE. V lost 4 bases to trimming and J lost 0 bases, with 10 bases between them. The CDR3 runs to 14 residues. The CDR3: CASSPEVHQETQYF. DNA for the CDR3: TGTGCCAGCAGCCCCGAGGTGCACCAAGAGACCCAGTACTTC.

The chain joins TRBV27 to TRBJ2-5; TRBD2 might be the D (5 bases). V dropped 3 bases and J dropped 2 bases, with 13 bases sitting between them. The CDR3 consists of 15 residues. The germline gives CDR1 MNHEY, CDR2 SMNVEV (reference sequence). The CDR3 DNA is TGTGCCAGCAGTTTCTCGCCGGACTCTCAAGAGACCCAGTACTTC. Translation gives CASSFSPDSQETQYF.

This chain joins TRBV6-1 and TRBJ2-2; TRBD1 is a possible D gene (5 bases). Germline V gene data show CDR1 as MNHNS and CDR2 as SASEGT. The ends were cut back, 5 bases at V and 1 base at J, with 5 bases in the middle. This CDR3 has 13 residues. The CDR3 region has the DNA TGTGCCAGCAGTACAGGGAACACCGGGGAGCTGTTTTTT. It translates to CASSTGNTGELFF.

The V gene is TRBV30, the J gene TRBJ1-2, with 10 bases lining up with TRBD1. Germline trimming cut 4 bases from V and 10 bases from J; bases unmatched to any gene: 9. This CDR3 is built from 13 residues. Germline values: CDR1 GTSNPN, CDR2 SVGIG (reference sequence). CDR3 sequence: CAWNRQGAGDYTF. The CDR3 nucleotides are TGTGCCTGGAACCGACAGGGGGCTGGGGACTACACCTTC.

This chain joins TRBV15 and TRBJ1-2, with D unclear. Germline V lookup: CDR1 LNHNV, CDR2 YYDKDF (reference sequence). V was pared by 0 bases and J by 0 bases, with 14 bases between. There are 17 residues in the CDR3. For the CDR3, the DNA is TGTGCCACCAGCAGAGATTTAGCGGGTACGACTAACTATGGCTACACCTTC. Protein: CATSRDLAGTTNYGYTF.

On this clone: A junction boundary mismatches the germline segment, possibly from a read error. The chain recombines TRBV4-2 with TRBJ2-3; 11 bases map to TRBD2. From germline, CDR1 is LGHNA and CDR2 YNFKEQ. This CDR3 is built from 16 residues. This chain's CDR3 is CASSHPTSGDPDKQYF. In DNA form, the CDR3 reads TGTGCCAGCAGCCACCCGACTAGCGGGGACCCAGATAAGCAGTATTTT.

The chain is built from TRBV7-9 and TRBJ1-1; maybe TRBD1 (6 bases). The V end lost 5 bases, the J end lost 1 base, and 20 bases lay between the germline ends. The CDR3 covers 17 residues. In germline, CDR1 is SEHNR, CDR2 FQNEAQ (reference sequence). This chain's CDR3 is CASSDTGYEGENTEAFF. The CDR3 DNA follows: TGTGCCAGCAGCGATACAGGGTACGAGGGGGAGAACACTGAAGCTTTCTTT.

As DNA, the CDR3 is TGTGCCAGCAGTACCCCCGGCGGCGGGCGGGAGACCCAGTACTTC. This encodes CASSTPGGGRETQYF. This sequence joins TRBV2 and TRBJ2-5; D might be TRBD2 (5 bases). Per the germline V gene, CDR1 is SNHLY and CDR2 is FYNNEI. The CDR3 contains 15 residues. Deletions cut 5 bases from V and 5 bases from J, with 18 bases between.

The rearrangement links TRBV6-5 to TRBJ1-2; D might be TRBD1 (5 bases). Trimming took 6 bases from V and 4 from J, leaving 9 bases between them. This CDR3 has 12 amino acids. Looked up from germline, CDR1 is MNHEY and CDR2 is SVGAGI. The CDR3 DNA sequence: TGTGCCAGCAGCCCCGGGGGCTATGGCTACACCTTC. It specifies CASSPGGYGYTF.

This clone was found once. The chain uses TRBV15 and TRBJ2-1, with TRBD2 as a possible D gene (6 bases). CDR1 is LNHNV and CDR2 is YYDKDF in the germline V gene (reference sequence). This CDR3 region has 17 residues. V gave up 3 bases and J gave up 4 bases, with 19 bases separating them. CDR3 DNA sequence: TGTGCCACCAGCAGGGGCTTAGCGGCGGATAAGTACAATGAGCAGTTCTTC. Protein product: CATSRGLAADKYNEQFF.

The chain couples TRBV15 to TRBJ1-5; D gene uncertain. V gave up 1 base and J gave up 6 bases, with 7 bases separating them. Germline CDR1 LNHNV, CDR2 YYDKDF (reference sequence). There are 13 residues in the CDR3. The CDR3 reads CATSRVLSQPQHF. In DNA form, the CDR3 reads TGTGCCACCAGCAGAGTCCTTAGTCAGCCCCAGCATTTT.

This clone was counted between two and nine times. The chain links TRBV2 to TRBJ2-7; D might be TRBD2 (6 bases). Germline assignment: CDR1 SNHLY and CDR2 FYNNEI. V lost 7 bases, J lost 8 bases, and 15 bases lay in between. The CDR3 totals 12 residues. CDR3 amino acids: CASTDGGSQQYF. The DNA of the CDR3 is TGTGCCAGCACAGACGGGGGTTCTCAGCAGTACTTC.

The V call is TRBV6-5, the J call TRBJ1-2; D possibly corresponds to TRBD1 (6 bases). The CDR3 length is 14 residues. Trimming removed 5 bases at V and 4 bases at J, with 14 bases between. From germline, CDR1 is MNHEY and CDR2 SVGAGI. The CDR3 here is CASSPTRDTYGYTF. The CDR3, as DNA: TGTGCCAGCAGTCCGACCAGGGACACCTATGGCTACACCTTC.

The CDR3 region has the DNA TGTGCCATCAGTAGAGAACAGGGCCAGCCCCAGCATTTT. It codes for CAISREQGQPQHF. The chain recombines TRBV10-3 with TRBJ1-5, with D perhaps TRBD1 (6 bases). The germline V and J ends were trimmed by 5 bases and 7 bases, with 12 bases remaining between them. The CDR3 runs to 13 residues. From germline, CDR1 is ENHRY and CDR2 SYGVKD.

The rearrangement joins TRBV6-5 to TRBJ2-5, with 9 bases aligning to TRBD2. CDR1 is MNHEY and CDR2 is SVGAGI in the germline V gene. The CDR3 runs 16 residues. The trim removed 2 bases at V and 1 base at J, leaving 5 bases unmatched. The CDR3: CASSYRGGGAQETQYF. Written as DNA, the CDR3 is TGTGCCAGCAGTTACCGAGGCGGGGGGGCCCAAGAGACCCAGTACTTC.

V usage is TRBV7-2 and J usage is TRBJ2-5; D is undetermined. V lost 2 bases and J 4 bases, leaving 2 bases between the germline ends. Germline V gene lookup returns CDR1 SGHTA and CDR2 FQGNSA. The CDR3 is 11 residues long. The CDR3 coding sequence is TGTGCCAGCAGCTTACTAGAGACCCAGTACTTC. Encoded protein: CASSLLETQYF. Based on the CDR3 plus reference TRBV7-2 and TRBJ2-5, the full variable domain is GAGVSQSPSNKVTEKGKDVELRCDPISGHTALYWYRQSLGQGLEFLIYFQGNSAPDKSGLPSDRFSAERTGGSVSTLTIQRTQQEDSAVYLCASSLLETQYFGPGTRLLVL.

The rearrangement uses TRBV9 and TRBJ1-1; D not resolved. The V end was cut by 3 bases, the J end by 6 bases, with 12 bases between. This CDR3 is built from 13 residues. Germline V lookup: CDR1 SGDLS, CDR2 YYNGEE. The CDR3 region has the DNA TGTGCCAGCAGCGACAGCGGTTCGGCTGAAGCTTTCTTT. Amino acid sequence: CASSDSGSAEAFF.

The chain couples TRBV2 to TRBJ1-2; 8 bases align to TRBD1. CDR1 is SNHLY, CDR2 FYNNEI, per germline. Trimming took 6 bases from V and 3 from J; bases not matched to a gene: 3. This CDR3 is 13 amino acids long. CDR3 nucleotide sequence: TGTGCCAGCAGCGACAGGGGCGACTATGGCTACACCTTC. It codes for CASSDRGDYGYTF.

The chain has TRBV11-3 and TRBJ2-3; D is possibly TRBD2 (7 bases). Trimming stripped 1 base from V and 0 bases from J, with 14 bases between. From germline, CDR1 is SGHNT and CDR2 YENEEA. This CDR3 is built from 17 residues. This CDR3 is CASSLGGAGVSTDTQYF. Written as DNA, the CDR3 is TGTGCCAGCAGCTTAGGGGGGGCGGGGGTTAGCACAGATACGCAGTATTTT. Looking up the rest from reference TRBV11-3 and TRBJ2-3 gives the full variable domain: EAGVVQSPRYKIIEKKQPVAFWCNPISGHNTLYWYLQNLGQGPELLIRYENEEAVDDSQLPKDRFSAERLKGVDSTLKIQPAELGDSAVYLCASSLGGAGVSTDTQYFGPGTRLTVL.

The rearrangement links TRBV2 to TRBJ2-1; 7 bases align to TRBD1. V lost 1 base, J lost 0 bases, and 12 bases stayed unmatched. The CDR3 extends over 19 amino acids. CDR1 is SNHLY and CDR2 is FYNNEI in the germline V gene. In nucleotides, the CDR3 is TGTGCCAGCAGTGAAGTTGTTACAGGGGAAGAGAGCTCCTACAATGAGCAGTTCTTC. It encodes CASSEVVTGEESSYNEQFF. Filled out from reference TRBV2 and TRBJ2-1, the complete variable domain reads EPEVTQTPSHQVTQMGQEVILRCVPISNHLYFYWYRQILGQKVEFLVSFYNNEISEKSEIFDDQFSVERPDGSNFTLKIRSTKLEDSAMYFCASSEVVTGEESSYNEQFFGPGTRLTVL.

This chain connects TRBV5-1 to TRBJ2-7; the match to TRBD2 covers 9 bases. J was trimmed by 4 bases and V by 4 bases; bases with no gene match: 15. The CDR3 runs 17 residues. From germline, CDR1 is SGHRS and CDR2 YFSETQ. CDR3 amino acids: CASSPAAGLATIYEQYF. CDR3 nucleotides: TGCGCCAGCAGCCCCGCGGCTGGACTAGCGACGATTTACGAGCAGTACTTC.